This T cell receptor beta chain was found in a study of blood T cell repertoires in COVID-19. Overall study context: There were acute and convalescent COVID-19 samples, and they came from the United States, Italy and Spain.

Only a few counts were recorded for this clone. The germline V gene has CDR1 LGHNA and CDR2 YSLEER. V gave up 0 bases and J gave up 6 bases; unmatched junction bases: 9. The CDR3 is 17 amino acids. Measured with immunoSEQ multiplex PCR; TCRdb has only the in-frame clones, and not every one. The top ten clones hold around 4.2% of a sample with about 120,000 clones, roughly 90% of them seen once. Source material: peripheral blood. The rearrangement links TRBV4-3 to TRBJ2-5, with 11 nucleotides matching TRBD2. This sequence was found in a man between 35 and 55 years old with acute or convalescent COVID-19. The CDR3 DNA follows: TGCGCCAGCAGCCAAGAGGTAGCGGGGGGGCCGGGAAAGACCCAGTACTTC. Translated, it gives CASSQEVAGGPGKTQYF.